One sample yielded the 12 T cell receptor beta chains listed below, sequenced in a study of blood T cell repertoires in COVID-19. Method: immunoSEQ multiplex PCR; TCRdb's copy keeps in-frame clones and lacks some. The sample yields fewer than 20,000 clones, 80% to 90% seen once. The source material was peripheral blood. These receptor sequences come from a man between 65 and 80 years old in a cohort sampled during active COVID-19.

This chain uses TRBV19 with TRBJ2-5; 13 bases line up with TRBD2. V trimming: 4 bases; J trimming: 5 bases; junction bases outside the gene matches: 4. Germline loops: CDR1 LNHDA, CDR2 SQIVND (reference sequence). The CDR3 loop spans 15 amino acids. CDR3 region: CASSRTSGSLETQYF. CDR3 sequence (DNA): TGTGCCAGTAGTAGGACTAGCGGGAGTCTGGAGACCCAGTACTTC.

A single count supports this clone. The V gene is TRBV30, the J gene TRBJ1-1; TRBD1 matches at 7 bases. CDR3 length: 13 amino acids. The V segment lost 7 bases and the J segment 9 bases; nucleotides outside the gene matches: 14. Germline CDR1 and CDR2: GTSNPN and SVGIG (reference sequence). The CDR3 is CASRGQTLPKAFF. DNA of the CDR3: TGTGCCTCGAGGGGACAGACCCTGCCCAAAGCTTTCTTT.

The chain links TRBV6-1 to TRBJ2-7; D uncertain. Trimming removed 3 bases at V and 6 bases at J, with 15 bases between. The CDR3 runs 14 residues. Germline V gene data show CDR1 as MNHNS and CDR2 as SASEGT. CDR3 coding DNA: TGTGCCAGCAGTGAGGAGAGGCCGCCCATCGAGCAGTACTTC. It encodes CASSEERPPIEQYF.

For the CDR3, the DNA is TGTGCCAGCAGCCACACTACATTTAGCGGGAGGTACCACGAGCAGTACTTC. Protein sequence: CASSHTTFSGRYHEQYF. The V call is TRBV27, the J call TRBJ2-7; TRBD2 aligns across 10 bases. The CDR3 has 17 residues. V lost 6 bases, J lost 5 bases, and 16 bases stayed unmatched. From germline, CDR1 is MNHEY and CDR2 SMNVEV (reference sequence).

The genes are TRBV7-9 and TRBJ2-5; the D gene is possibly TRBD1 (6 bases). There are 14 residues in the CDR3. Deletions cut 3 bases from V and 2 bases from J, with 10 bases between. Per the germline V gene, CDR1 is SEHNR and CDR2 is FQNEAQ (reference sequence). The CDR3 protein is CASSFGQTQETQYF. In DNA form, the CDR3 reads TGTGCCAGCAGCTTCGGACAGACACAAGAGACCCAGTACTTC.

This clone was recorded a few times. This chain links TRBV7-2 with TRBJ1-1; 12 bases line up with TRBD1. The germline CDR1 and CDR2 sequences are SGHTA and FQGNSA. Trimming took 6 bases from V and 4 from J; bases not matched to a gene: 15. This CDR3 has 18 residues. The CDR3 DNA follows: TGTGCCAGCAGTCCACCCGGGACAGGGGGCCGGGTGGCCACTGAAGCTTTCTTT. It encodes CASSPPGTGGRVATEAFF. The full variable domain, rest sourced from reference TRBV7-2 and TRBJ1-1, is GAGVSQSPSNKVTEKGKDVELRCDPISGHTALYWYRQSLGQGLEFLIYFQGNSAPDKSGLPSDRFSAERTGGSVSTLTIQRTQQEDSAVYLCASSPPGTGGRVATEAFFGQGTRLTVV.

The chain recombines TRBV19 with TRBJ1-1; TRBD1 might be the D (5 bases). This CDR3 has 13 amino acids. V lost 6 bases, J lost 7 bases, and 15 bases lay in between. CDR1 LNHDA and CDR2 SQIVND come from the germline V gene (reference sequence). CDR3 DNA sequence: TGTGCCAGTAGACAACAATTGGGGGGTGAAGCTTTCTTT. It translates to CASRQQLGGEAFF.

This clone has only one observation. The gene calls are TRBV7-3 and TRBJ2-1; 12 bases fit TRBD2. Germline V CDR1 and CDR2: SGHTA, FQGTGA. Losses at the gene ends were 6 bases for V and 8 bases for J; bases not matched to a gene: 11. The CDR3 spans 16 residues. DNA of the CDR3: TGTGCCAGCAGTTCTCTGACTAGCGGGAGAAGGGATGAGCAGTTCTTC. Translated: CASSSLTSGRRDEQFF.

The chain links TRBV27 to TRBJ2-5, with 7 bases fitting TRBD1. Germline V gene sequence: CDR1 MNHEY, CDR2 SMNVEV (reference sequence). The trim removed 0 bases at V and 2 bases at J, leaving 3 bases unmatched. The CDR3 contains 15 residues. CDR3 DNA: TGTGCCAGCAGTTTATCGGGGACAGAACAAGAGACCCAGTACTTC. This translates into CASSLSGTEQETQYF.

The chain joins TRBV4-1 to TRBJ2-7; no firm D call. The CDR3 runs 15 residues. The V and J ends lost 1 base and 0 bases respectively, with 10 bases between them. Germline V gene sequence: CDR1 MGHRA, CDR2 YSYEKL. The CDR3 spells CASSQVPPLSYEQYF. The CDR3 coding sequence is TGCGCCAGCAGCCAAGTGCCCCCACTCTCCTACGAGCAGTACTTC.

V and J are TRBV5-3 and TRBJ2-3; TRBD1 matches 7 bases. TRBV5-3 is recorded as an ORF, its role being uncertain. With 3 bases clipped from V and 4 bases from J, the junction kept 8 bases outside the gene matches. The CDR3 runs 15 residues. The CDR3 DNA is TGTGCCAGAAGCTGCACGAACAGGGGTGCAGATACGCAGTATTTT. Protein sequence: CARSCTNRGADTQYF.

This chain links TRBV4-2 with TRBJ1-5; D call uncertain. The CDR3 is 16 residues long. Germline V lookup: CDR1 LGHNA, CDR2 YNFKEQ. Trimming took off 3 bases at V and 4 bases at J, with 16 bases between the two ends. The CDR3 DNA is TGTGCCAGCAGCCAGAGCGGATCGGGTGCGAATCAGCCCCAGCATTTT. This gives the protein CASSQSGSGANQPQHF.